The T cell receptor (beta chain) under discussion was sequenced for a study of cytomegalovirus exposure and HLA in healthy donors. Notes on the study in general: TCR beta V segments were, for the most part, productive about 87% or about 30% of the time in an earlier analysis.

Trimming cost V 6 bases and J 1 base; bases outside gene matches: 8. The CDR3 loop spans 15 amino acids. Germline assignment: CDR1 MNHNS and CDR2 SASEGT. 60 Vbeta and 13 Jbeta primers were used in PCR. The method was immunoSEQ multiplex PCR; TCRdb's version includes in-frame clones alone and lacks a portion of them. Among 200,000 to 250,000 clones listed, over 70% were seen once. Of note for this clone: Antigen specificity is unknown.

The receptor was isolated from a boy between 2 and 10 years old in good health and CMV-seronegative. Material for sequencing was PBMCs. The chain carries TRBV6-1 and TRBJ1-1; 7 bases fit TRBD1. CDR3 bases: TGTGCCAGCAGGGGGCGAGGGGGCCAGAACACTGAAGCTTTCTTT. Its protein is CASRGRGGQNTEAFF.